These T cell receptor beta chains were read from a single sample in a study of breast tumors, draining lymph nodes, adjacent tissues. TCRdb re-derived calls from the multiplex PCR reads in MiXCR, one entry per CDR3 protein. The data contain around 230,000 distinct CDR3 sequences, 32% of them seen just once; the ten biggest clones take up roughly 1.3%. Sequenced input: axillary lymph node tissue. All receptors come from a female donor with breast cancer. Some clones in this sample may be carry-over from other donors' samples. Each CDR3 is given with its conserved first and last residue. The order of the fields is V gene, D gene, CDR3 length, J gene, clone size, CDR3 DNA, CDR3 protein. The D gene is left open where the match is weak. Clone size is not always given. Where it is, it says once, few, many or a class for expanded clones.

>TRBV18|TRBD1|14|TRBJ2-3|many
TGTGCCAGCTCATCACAGGGGCGGACAGATACGCAGTATTTT
CASSSQGRTDTQYF
>TRBV30|.|16|TRBJ2-5|.
TGTGCCTGGAGTTCTCCGGGACTCTGGCCCCAAGAGACCCAGCACTTC
CAWSSPGLWPQETQHF
>TRBV24-1|.|14|TRBJ1-1|many
TGTGCCACCAGCCTTCACCGGGACTTCACTGAAGCTTTCTTT
CATSLHRDFTEAFF
>TRBV7-2|.|12|TRBJ2-2|many
TGTGCCAGCAGCCGCTCTACCGGGGAGCTGTTTTTT
CASSRSTGELFF
>TRBV5-1|TRBD1|17|TRBJ2-2|many
TGCGCCAGCAGTCGATCACAGGGGGCACGGAACACCGGGGAGCTGTTTTTT
CASSRSQGARNTGELFF
>TRBV19|TRBD2|15|TRBJ2-3|many
TGTGCCAGTAGTAGAAATAGCGGGAGCACAGATACGCAGTATTTT
CASSRNSGSTDTQYF
>TRBV6-5|.|14|TRBJ1-1|.
TGTGCCAGCAGGATCGACAGACGAAACACTGAAGCTTTCTTT
CASRIDRRNTEAFF
>TRBV24-1|.|13|TRBJ1-4|many
TGTGCCACCAGTGCAGACGAAAATGAAAAACTGTTTTTT
CATSADENEKLFF
>TRBV11-1|TRBD2|15|TRBJ2-3|.
TGTGCCAGCAGCTCGGGGACTAGCGGGATGGATGAGCAGTATTTT
CASSSGTSGMDEQYF
>TRBV9|.|11|TRBJ2-6|.
TGTGCCAGCCAAAAGGTCAACGTCCTGACTTTC
CASQKVNVLTF
>TRBV7-3|TRBD2|21|TRBJ2-2|many
TGTGCCAGCGGCGATGGCTGGACTAGCGGGAGGGCCCCGGCCGGCACCGGGGAGCTGTTTTTT
CASGDGWTSGRAPAGTGELFF
>TRBV6-2/TRBV6-3|.|13|TRBJ1-5|many
TGTGCCAGCAACGGAAATAGCAATCAGCCCCAGCATTTT
CASNGNSNQPQHF
>TRBV7-3|.|15|TRBJ1-1|few
TGTGCCAGCAGCTTAACAAGGGGGATGAACACTGAAGCTTTCTTT
CASSLTRGMNTEAFF
>TRBV18|.|15|TRBJ1-2|.
TGTGCCAGCTCCCCGAGCAGGGACGTTGCCTATGGCTACACCTTC
CASSPSRDVAYGYTF
>TRBV7-2|TRBD2|15|TRBJ2-7|.
TGTGCCAGCAGCCAAGGCGGGAGGGCCACCTGCGAGCAGTACTTC
CASSQGGRATCEQYF
>TRBV15|TRBD2|15|TRBJ2-5|many
TGTGCCACCAGCGAAACAGCGGGAGCTATAGAGACCCAGTACTTC
CATSETAGAIETQYF
>TRBV7-2|TRBD2|18|TRBJ2-3|.
TGTGCCAGCAGCTTAGAGTCACCACTAGCGGGGGGGCCAGATACGCAGTATTTT
CASSLESPLAGGPDTQYF
>TRBV7-4|.|15|TRBJ2-1|once
TGTGCCAGCAGCGTAGCAGCGGCCTTCAACAATGTGCTGTTCTTC
CASSVAAAFNNVLFF
>TRBV5-5|.|16|TRBJ1-3|many
TGTGCCAGCAGCTTGATGGAGGTGAACTCTGGAAACACCATATATTTT
CASSLMEVNSGNTIYF
>TRBV6-2/TRBV6-3|TRBD1|15|TRBJ1-2|many
TGTGCCAGCAGTGCCCAACAGGGGGCTAACTATGGCTACACCTTC
CASSAQQGANYGYTF
>TRBV6-2/TRBV6-3|TRBD2|15|TRBJ2-5|many
TGTGCCAGCAGTTACACGGGACTACAACAGGAGACCCAGTACTTC
CASSYTGLQQETQYF
>TRBV7-9|.|17|TRBJ1-5|many
TGTGCCAGCAGCCGAGGGGATTCGGGACATTTGAATCAGCCCCAGCATTTT
CASSRGDSGHLNQPQHF
>TRBV7-3|.|14|TRBJ1-5|.
TGTGCCAGCAGCTTAGAGGCTAGCAATCAGCCCCAGCATTTT
CASSLEASNQPQHF
>TRBV7-8|TRBD1|16|TRBJ2-3|many
TGTGCCAGCAGCCCGGGACAGCAAATACGCACAGATACGCAGTATTTT
CASSPGQQIRTDTQYF
>TRBV15|TRBD2|17|TRBJ2-1|few
TGTGCCACCAGCAGAGACGATGGGGGACTAGCGGACAATGAGCAGTTCTTC
CATSRDDGGLADNEQFF
>TRBV11-2|TRBD1|15|TRBJ2-7|many
TGTGCCAGCAGCGCCCGACAGGGAAACGTCTACGAGCAGTACTTC
CASSARQGNVYEQYF
>TRBV19|.|14|TRBJ1-5|many
TGTGCCAGTAGTATCACAGGGAGCAATCAGCCCCAGCATTTT
CASSITGSNQPQHF
>TRBV5-1|.|15|TRBJ2-7|many
TGCGCCAGCAGCTTGGCGGGAGATGTCGGGGGAGAGCAGTACTTC
CASSLAGDVGGEQYF
>TRBV6-5|.|16|TRBJ1-3|many
TGTGCCAGCAGTTACCGTGGACAGATCTCTGGAAACACCATATATTTT
CASSYRGQISGNTIYF
>TRBV20-1|.|14|TRBJ2-2|many
TGCAGTGCTAGAGATCGAGGAAACACCGGGGAGCTGTTTTTT
CSARDRGNTGELFF
>TRBV4-3|TRBD1|15|TRBJ2-1|many
TGCGCCAGCAGCCAAGCGACAGGGCTCTACAATGAGCAGTTCTTC
CASSQATGLYNEQFF
>TRBV7-9|.|13|TRBJ1-2|many
TGTGCCAGCAGCACCGTTGAAGATTATGGCTACACCTTC
CASSTVEDYGYTF
>TRBV28|TRBD1|13|TRBJ2-7|many
TGTGCCAGCAGTTTCGGACAGGGCGGCGAGCAGTACTTC
CASSFGQGGEQYF
>TRBV20-1|TRBD1|16|TRBJ1-1|.
TGCAGTGCTAGAGATCGCGACAGGGTGAGCCACACTGAAGCTTTCTTT
CSARDRDRVSHTEAFF
>TRBV25-1|.|13|TRBJ1-2|many
TGTGCCAGCAGTGAATCAGGAATTTATGGCTACACCTTC
CASSESGIYGYTF
>TRBV5-5|TRBD1|15|TRBJ1-4|many
TGTGCCAGCAGCTACCGACAGGGAACTAATGAAAAACTGTTTTTT
CASSYRQGTNEKLFF